This TCR beta chain originates from a study of T cells in localized non-small cell lung cancer. The study's findings and limits: Uninvolved adjacent lung had higher T cell clonality than tumor and all other tissues. Median around 56 top-100 tumor clones were shared with paired adjacent lung. Because researchers sequenced only one region of the tumor, heterogeneity is still possible.

Comment on this clone: Its antigen remains unknown.

Profiling relied on immunoSEQ multiplex PCR, and the TCRdb table lists in-frame clones only, not all of them. The sample lists under 3,500 clones; roughly 29% were seen once. Per the germline V gene, CDR1 is SGHRS and CDR2 is YFSETQ. The CDR3 length is 14 residues. V shed 4 bases and J shed 0 bases, with 10 bases lying between them. V and J are TRBV5-1 and TRBJ1-1; the D is unclear. This clonotype was obtained from a woman aged 40-69 years with stage III lung adenocarcinoma. Sequenced here: lung tumor tissue, sampled before any cancer treatment. This CDR3 reads CASSADAVNTEAFF. In DNA, the CDR3 is TGCGCCAGCAGCGCAGATGCGGTGAACACTGAAGCTTTCTTT.